Listed below are T cell receptor beta chains from one sample, sequenced in a study of blood T cell repertoires in COVID-19. The assay was immunoSEQ multiplex PCR, and TCRdb's table has in-frame clones only and misses some. The sample shows over 130,000 clones, over 65% of them seen only once. The sample was peripheral blood. These TCRs come from a man aged 65-85 years with acute or convalescent COVID-19. CDR3s leave out the opening cysteine and the closing phenylalanine or tryptophan.

J | V | CDR3
TRBJ1-6 | TRBV19 | ASSVGKDSPLH
TRBJ2-1 | TRBV5-1 | ASSLEVSGISGQF
TRBJ2-7 | TRBV9 | ASSVGTTYEQY
TRBJ2-3 | TRBV24-1 | ATSGRLAKDTQY
TRBJ1-1 | TRBV18 | ASSQEVVLMNTEAF
TRBJ2-7 | TRBV4-2 | ASSPLGVTGGSYEQY
TRBJ1-6 | TRBV9 | ASSGGTGDSPLH
TRBJ2-7 | TRBV9 | ASSPRTESEYEQY
TRBJ2-4 | TRBV9 | ASSVGGGLAKNIQY
TRBJ1-1 | TRBV28 | ASSPAGTGGNEAF
TRBJ2-7 | TRBV9 | ASSAGQGNFYEQY
TRBJ2-6 | TRBV6-5 | ASSGGIGANVLT
TRBJ1-3 | TRBV6-6 | ASFGGGSPRNTIY
TRBJ1-2 | TRBV5-1 | ASSLDRSTNGYT
TRBJ1-2 | TRBV6-5 | AIQVNNYGYT
TRBJ2-1 | TRBV11-2 | ASSPRLAGELRDDEQF
TRBJ2-7 | TRBV21-1 | ASSHTQGWLEQY
TRBJ2-1 | TRBV5-1 | ASSFGGGRDEQF
TRBJ2-5 | TRBV5-1 | ASSFPAGGKETQY
TRBJ2-3 | TRBV28 | ASSFVGQGSGNTQY
TRBJ2-1 | TRBV27 | ASCPSRGSGVNEQF
TRBJ2-1 | TRBV5-1 | ASSLGTNYNEQF
TRBJ2-3 | TRBV14 | ASNPGRGPTDTQY
TRBJ1-1 | TRBV19 | ATHRGSYMNTEAF
TRBJ2-1 | TRBV6-1 | ASSEMWGRGYNEQF
TRBJ1-2 | TRBV4-1 | ASSQVLGANYGYT
TRBJ2-1 | TRBV9 | ASSVVARLGGEQF
TRBJ1-4 | TRBV3-1/TRBV3-2 | ASSQVIREGEKLF
TRBJ1-5 | TRBV6-1 | ASRESDRGRRYSNQPQH
TRBJ1-5 | TRBV18 | ASSPSGEGAQH
TRBJ1-4 | TRBV6-5 | ASSSTGGYEKLF
TRBJ2-4 | TRBV5-4 | ASSLEAGRAKNIQY
TRBJ1-4 | TRBV3-1/TRBV3-2 | ASSQGLGQGFEKLF
TRBJ1-6 | TRBV18 | ASSPEDHSNSPLH
TRBJ2-3 | TRBV6-6 | ASTRQGTTDTQY
TRBJ2-5 | TRBV5-1 | ASSLGAIQETQY
TRBJ1-2 | TRBV2 | ASSSGRGDYGYT
TRBJ1-5 | TRBV5-1 | ASSQLTGPNQPQH
TRBJ2-3 | TRBV5-8 | ASSFLLSTDTQY
TRBJ2-7 | TRBV7-2 | ASNYGPGNYEQY
TRBJ2-7 | TRBV7-6 | ASSSATGGYEQY
TRBJ2-7 | TRBV5-4 | ASSTDRGIEQY
TRBJ1-5 | TRBV4-2 | ASSQDQAGFQPQH
TRBJ2-1 | TRBV18 | ASSPPGTSVYNEQF
TRBJ2-7 | TRBV5-5 | ASSLIGGAYEQY
TRBJ1-2 | TRBV4-1 | ASSHLNRDRGYGYT
TRBJ1-5 | TRBV9 | ASSATAYSNQPQH
TRBJ1-6 | TRBV7-2 | ASSQQGRSPLH
TRBJ2-5 | TRBV11-3 | ASSPRGGAGVSQETQY
TRBJ1-1 | TRBV9 | ASSALDRVNTEAF
TRBJ2-5 | TRBV5-4 | ASSFGLAGGETQY
TRBJ2-5 | TRBV11-2 | ASSAYGRDTQETQY
TRBJ2-7 | TRBV7-9 | AWGTGGYEQY
TRBJ1-1 | TRBV5-4 | ASSFDRGRVDEAF
TRBJ1-1 | TRBV4-1 | ASSRYQTTNTEAF
TRBJ2-1 | TRBV28 | ASSGRGEQF